This is a list of T cell receptor beta chains from one sample in a study of CD8 T cells in ankylosing spondylitis. Each CDR3 protein is one row after TCRdb ran MiXCR on the 5' RACE reads. The table shows 250,000 or so distinct CDR3 sequences, with about 10% occurring only once. The specimen was blood, either unsorted or a sorted T cell fraction (not recorded which). The receptor set was obtained from a male donor with ankylosing spondylitis or in good health (not recorded which). Each CDR3 is given with its conserved first and last residue. The D gene is left open where the match is weak. Rows may omit the clone size; those that give it use once, few, many or a size class.

J | V | D | length | size | CDR3 | DNA
TRBJ1-1 | TRBV4-2 | NA | 16 | many | CASGGRATTRGTEAFF | TGTGCCAGCGGAGGGAGGGCAACGACGAGGGGCACTGAAGCTTTCTTT
TRBJ2-1 | TRBV5-1 | NA | 18 | many | CASSWGVRDRGHYNEQFF | TGCGCCAGCAGCTGGGGGGTCCGGGACAGAGGCCACTACAATGAGCAGTTCTTC
TRBJ2-7 | TRBV6-2/TRBV6-3 | NA | 15 | many | CASSYRMGSEYEQYF | TGTGCCAGCAGTTACAGGATGGGTTCCGAATACGAGCAGTACTTC
TRBJ1-5 | TRBV19 | NA | 17 | many | CASSIVARQAGNQPQHF | TGTGCCAGTAGTATAGTTGCCCGACAGGCGGGCAATCAGCCCCAGCATTTT
TRBJ2-7 | TRBV30 | NA | 13 | many | CAWKRGISYEQYF | TGTGCCTGGAAACGGGGAATCTCCTACGAGCAGTACTTC
TRBJ1-2 | TRBV4-1 | NA | 13 | many | CASSQVGPYGYTF | TGCGCCAGCAGCCAAGTAGGGCCCTATGGCTACACCTTC
TRBJ2-1 | TRBV21-1 | NA | 15 | many | CASSKGGTGLGEQFF | TGTGCCAGCAGCAAAGGAGGAACAGGCTTGGGGGAGCAGTTCTTC
TRBJ2-1 | TRBV11-2 | NA | 14 | NA | CASSYGANYNEQFF | TGTGCCAGCAGTTACGGGGCGAACTACAATGAGCAGTTCTTC
TRBJ2-1 | TRBV20-1 | NA | 12 | many | CSAWRLAPEQFF | TGCAGTGCTTGGAGATTAGCGCCTGAGCAGTTCTTC
TRBJ1-1 | TRBV5-6 | NA | 15 | few | CASSSRQALNTEAFF | TGTGCCAGCAGCTCGCGACAGGCGCTGAACACTGAAGCTTTCTTT
TRBJ2-6 | TRBV30 | NA | 14 | few | CAWDIGAGANVLTF | TGTGCCTGGGACATAGGGGCTGGGGCCAACGTCCTGACTTTC
TRBJ2-5 | TRBV10-3 | NA | 14 | many | CAISATWDLETQYF | TGTGCCATCAGTGCGACGTGGGACTTAGAGACCCAGTACTTC
TRBJ2-7 | TRBV3-1 | NA | 13 | many | CASSQVTTYEQYF | TGTGCCAGCAGCCAAGTGACCACCTACGAGCAGTACTTC
TRBJ2-1 | TRBV18 | NA | 15 | NA | CASSPPNFGHNEQFF | TGTGCCAGCTCACCACCGAATTTTGGTCACAATGAGCAGTTCTTC
TRBJ1-5 | TRBV2 | NA | 14 | few | CASSEAGSYQPQHF | TGTGCCAGCAGTGAGGCAGGGTCGTACCAGCCCCAGCATTTT